This is a list of T cell receptor beta chains from one sample in a study of T cell changes during pregnancy in multiple sclerosis. Assay used: immunoSEQ multiplex PCR; TCRdb lists only in-frame clones, some missing. The sample has more than 90,000 clones; roughly 90% are singletons. The source was peripheral blood, collected in the third trimester of pregnancy. All receptors come from a female donor with multiple sclerosis, enrolled in a pregnancy study. The CDR3 runs from the conserved cysteine through the conserved F or W. The order of the fields is J gene, D gene, clone size, V gene, CDR3 protein, CDR3 DNA. The D gene is left open where the match is weak. Clone size is stated in some rows and not others, as once, few, many or a class when expanded.

j_call: TRBJ2-7; d_call: TRBD1; clone_size: -; v_call: TRBV19; cdr3_aa: CASGQVSYEQYF; cdr3_nt: TGTGCCAGTGGACAGGTTTCCTACGAGCAGTACTTC
j_call: TRBJ2-7; d_call: -; clone_size: -; v_call: TRBV7-6; cdr3_aa: CASSLAGDEQYF; cdr3_nt: TGTGCCAGCAGCTTAGCGGGAGACGAGCAGTACTTC
j_call: TRBJ2-3; d_call: -; clone_size: once; v_call: TRBV7-9; cdr3_aa: CASSPPGRDSNGDTQYF; cdr3_nt: TGTGCCAGCAGCCCCCCGGGTAGGGACTCCAATGGAGATACGCAGTATTTT
j_call: TRBJ2-1; d_call: TRBD2; clone_size: -; v_call: TRBV14; cdr3_aa: CASSQDGRISEQFF; cdr3_nt: TGTGCCAGCAGCCAAGACGGGAGGATTAGTGAGCAGTTCTTC
j_call: TRBJ1-1; d_call: -; clone_size: -; v_call: TRBV6-1; cdr3_aa: CASTAYTEAFF; cdr3_nt: TGTGCCAGCACCGCGTACACTGAAGCTTTCTTT
j_call: TRBJ2-5; d_call: -; clone_size: -; v_call: TRBV6-5; cdr3_aa: CASRTDRVYQETQYF; cdr3_nt: TGTGCCAGCAGAACGGACAGAGTCTACCAAGAGACCCAGTACTTC
j_call: TRBJ2-2; d_call: -; clone_size: -; v_call: TRBV19; cdr3_aa: CASFGTQNTGELFF; cdr3_nt: TGTGCCAGCTTCGGGACACAAAACACCGGGGAGCTGTTTTTT
j_call: TRBJ2-2; d_call: TRBD1; clone_size: -; v_call: TRBV19; cdr3_aa: CASSRNRQGANTGELFF; cdr3_nt: TGTGCCAGTAGTAGAAACCGCCAGGGGGCAAACACCGGGGAGCTGTTTTTT
j_call: TRBJ2-5; d_call: -; clone_size: few; v_call: TRBV30; cdr3_aa: CAWSPPRRQETQYF; cdr3_nt: TGTGCCTGGAGTCCCCCACGGCGGCAAGAGACCCAGTACTTC
j_call: TRBJ2-7; d_call: TRBD1; clone_size: -; v_call: TRBV10-3; cdr3_aa: CAISESGTEGYEQYF; cdr3_nt: TGTGCCATCAGTGAGTCGGGGACAGAGGGCTACGAGCAGTACTTC
j_call: TRBJ2-7; d_call: TRBD2; clone_size: -; v_call: TRBV29-1; cdr3_aa: CSVLGLAGATYEQYF; cdr3_nt: TGCAGCGTCCTCGGACTAGCGGGAGCAACCTACGAGCAGTACTTC
j_call: TRBJ1-1; d_call: TRBD1; clone_size: -; v_call: TRBV5-5; cdr3_aa: CASSQALGTGRYTEAFF; cdr3_nt: TGTGCCAGCAGCCAAGCCCTCGGGACAGGGAGGTATACTGAAGCTTTCTTT
j_call: TRBJ2-3; d_call: -; clone_size: -; v_call: TRBV29-1; cdr3_aa: CSVAGEYTQYF; cdr3_nt: TGCAGCGTAGCAGGGGAATATACGCAGTATTTT
j_call: TRBJ2-1; d_call: TRBD2; clone_size: -; v_call: TRBV28; cdr3_aa: CASGLAGYNEQFF; cdr3_nt: TGTGCCAGCGGACTAGCGGGGTACAATGAGCAGTTCTTC
j_call: TRBJ2-7; d_call: -; clone_size: -; v_call: TRBV5-1; cdr3_aa: CASSFQYRDEQYF; cdr3_nt: TGCGCCAGCAGCTTCCAATACAGGGACGAGCAGTACTTC
j_call: TRBJ2-7; d_call: TRBD2; clone_size: -; v_call: TRBV18; cdr3_aa: CASSSSGGTYEQYF; cdr3_nt: TGTGCCAGCTCGTCAAGCGGGGGTACCTACGAGCAGTACTTC
j_call: TRBJ2-3; d_call: TRBD2; clone_size: once; v_call: TRBV6-1; cdr3_aa: CASRLAGANTQYF; cdr3_nt: TGTGCCAGTAGACTAGCTGGGGCGAATACGCAGTATTTT
j_call: TRBJ2-1; d_call: -; clone_size: -; v_call: TRBV29-1; cdr3_aa: CSGSGLRYNEQFF; cdr3_nt: TGCAGCGGAAGCGGTCTACGCTACAATGAGCAGTTCTTC